A single sample is the source of the 16 T cell receptor beta chains below, sequenced in a study of CD8+ T cells in alopecia areata. In each case, RNA was isolated and then reverse transcribed into cDNA as the sequencing template. Using immunoSEQ multiplex PCR, the repertoire was profiled, and TCRdb retains in-frame clones only, with some absent. The sample yields about 140,000 clones, around 55% seen once. Sequencing used CD4+ T cells sorted from blood. The source is a human donor in good health.

The chain joins TRBV6-5 to TRBJ1-1, with a weak D call TRBD1 (6 bases). Germline assignment: CDR1 MNHEY and CDR2 SVGAGI. The CDR3 has 14 residues. Trimming took 7 bases from V and 0 from J, leaving 12 bases between them. In DNA, the CDR3 is TGTGCCAGCAAGATCAGGGGCATGAACACTGAAGCTTTCTTT. This translates into CASKIRGMNTEAFF.

This clone has more than one count but fewer than ten. J is TRBJ2-1 and V is TRBV30; D might be TRBD2 (5 bases). V lost 0 bases to trimming and J lost 0 bases, with 12 bases between them. The CDR3 length is 16 residues. Looked up from germline, CDR1 is GTSNPN and CDR2 is SVGIG (reference sequence). Written as DNA, the CDR3 is TGTGCCTGGAGTGTCCGGGCGGGTAGCTCCTACAATGAGCAGTTCTTC. As protein: CAWSVRAGSSYNEQFF.

V is TRBV27 and J is TRBJ2-6; 7 bases agree with TRBD1. Germline V gives CDR1 MNHEY, CDR2 SMNVEV (reference sequence). Trimming at V came to 4 bases and at J to 2 bases, leaving 5 bases not matched to a gene. CDR3 length equals 16 residues. The CDR3 coding sequence is TGTGCCAGCAGTTCCCGGACAGGAACTGGGGCCAACGTCCTGACTTTC. Its protein product is CASSSRTGTGANVLTF.

The chain uses TRBV25-1 and TRBJ2-7; a possible D gene is TRBD1 (6 bases). Germline loops: CDR1 MGHDK, CDR2 SYGVNS. This CDR3 region has 13 residues. Trimming took 8 bases from V and 0 from J, leaving 11 bases between them. The CDR3 protein is CASRSGHSYEQYF. CDR3 nucleotide sequence: TGTGCCAGCCGTTCGGGACACTCCTACGAGCAGTACTTC.

The rearrangement uses TRBV6-5 and TRBJ2-7; the match to TRBD2 covers 11 bases. V gave up 6 bases and J gave up 6 bases; unmatched junction bases: 10. The CDR3 is 15 residues long. Germline CDR1 MNHEY, CDR2 SVGAGI. CDR3 nucleotides: TGTGCCAGCAGCCCCAGGACTAGCGGGCCCCTCGAGCAGTACTTC. This gives the protein CASSPRTSGPLEQYF.

This clone was counted a few times. This rearrangement joins TRBV6-5 to TRBJ2-1; 8 positions agree with TRBD1. Germline trimming cut 6 bases from V and 2 bases from J; bases unmatched to any gene: 6. Germline V CDR1 and CDR2: MNHEY, SVGAGI. The CDR3 consists of 15 residues. The CDR3 DNA reads TGTGCCAGCAGCCCACAGGGGGGAACCTACAATGAGCAGTTCTTC. It yields the protein CASSPQGGTYNEQFF.

This clone has only one observation. This chain joins TRBV6-6 and TRBJ2-7, with D possibly being TRBD2 (6 bases). The CDR3 is 14 amino acids. Trimming left V 2 bases short and J 3 bases short, with 11 bases between. The germline CDR1 and CDR2 sequences are MNHNY and SVGAGI (reference sequence). The chain's CDR3 is CASSYTGSVYEQYF. CDR3 DNA: TGTGCCAGCAGTTACACCGGGAGTGTCTACGAGCAGTACTTC.

On this clone: The sample has other DNA sequences that encode this CDR3 too. The chain recombines TRBV29-1 with TRBJ2-7; either TRBD1 or TRBD2 may fit D (5 bases each). V was trimmed by 2 bases and J by 7 bases, leaving 9 bases between them. Per the germline V gene, CDR1 is SQVTM and CDR2 is ANQGSEA. The CDR3 sequence is 11 residues long. The CDR3 region has the DNA TGCAGCGTTGAAAGGGGCGGGGAGCAGTACTTC. It is translated as CSVERGGEQYF.

This chain uses TRBV29-1 with TRBJ2-7, with TRBD2 identical over 9 bases. The V gene's germline CDR1 is SQVTM and CDR2 ANQGSEA. V trimming: 5 bases; J trimming: 5 bases; junction bases outside the gene matches: 13. The CDR3 loop spans 15 amino acids. DNA for the CDR3: TGCAGCGTTCGCTTCCCCCTTAGCGGGAGCCACGAGCAGTACTTC. Amino acids: CSVRFPLSGSHEQYF.

The J gene is TRBJ1-2, the V gene TRBV7-9; TRBD1 is a possible D gene (5 bases). Germline assignment: CDR1 SEHNR and CDR2 FQNEAQ (reference sequence). This CDR3 is built from 12 residues. V was clipped by 4 bases and J by 4 bases, with 7 bases between them. The CDR3 reads CASSSRGYGYTF. CDR3 bases: TGTGCCAGCAGCTCAAGGGGCTATGGCTACACCTTC. Full variable domain (rest looked up from reference TRBV7-9 and TRBJ1-2): DTGVSQNPRHKITKRGQNVTFRCDPISEHNRLYWYRQTLGQGPEFLTYFQNEAQLEKSRLLSDRFSAERPKGSFSTLEIQRTEQGDSAMYLCASSSRGYGYTFGSGTRLTVV.

This sequence joins TRBV10-2 and TRBJ2-2, with D unresolved. This CDR3 is 14 amino acids long. The germline V and J ends were trimmed by 2 bases and 4 bases, with 8 bases remaining between them. CDR1 is WSHSY, CDR2 SAAADI, per germline. CDR3 protein: CASSERVTTGELFF. The CDR3 DNA sequence: TGCGCCAGCAGTGAGCGGGTTACCACCGGGGAGCTGTTTTTT.

This clone appeared a few times. The rearrangement uses TRBV29-1 and TRBJ2-3; TRBD2 aligns across 7 bases. J gave up 7 bases and V 4 bases, and 8 bases lay outside the gene matches. In germline, CDR1 is SQVTM, CDR2 ANQGSEA. The CDR3 extends over 13 amino acids. CDR3 in DNA: TGCAGCGTTGGCCTAGCGGTTGGCTATACGCAGTATTTT. Amino acids: CSVGLAVGYTQYF.

V gene TRBV5-6 combines with J gene TRBJ2-2, with 9 bases matching TRBD1. Germline values: CDR1 SGHDT, CDR2 YYEEEE. This CDR3 spans 18 amino acids. Trimming removed 1 base from V and 1 base from J; junction bases left unmatched: 8. In DNA form, the CDR3 reads TGTGCCAGCAGCTTGCTTACCGGGACAGGGTTGAACACCGGGGAGCTGTTTTTT. As protein: CASSLLTGTGLNTGELFF.

This clone was counted a single time. The genes are TRBV29-1 and TRBJ2-7; D not certain. The CDR3 is 11 amino acids. Deletions cut 7 bases from V and 6 bases from J, with 13 bases between. The V gene's germline CDR1 is SQVTM and CDR2 ANQGSEA. Here the CDR3 reads CSAVLASEQYF. The CDR3 bases are TGCAGCGCCGTTCTCGCGTCCGAGCAGTACTTC.

V usage is TRBV29-1 and J usage is TRBJ2-7, with no clear D. Trimming pared 7 bases from V and 2 bases from J, leaving 12 bases between. CDR1 SQVTM and CDR2 ANQGSEA come from the germline V gene. The CDR3 has 12 amino acids. CDR3 sequence: CSGAATAYEQYF. In nucleotides, the CDR3 is TGCAGCGGGGCGGCCACAGCCTACGAGCAGTACTTC.

This clone appeared once. The chain has TRBV14 and TRBJ2-7; tentatively, D is TRBD1 (5 bases). CDR1 is SGHDN, CDR2 FVKESK, per germline. The CDR3 loop spans 14 amino acids. The germline V and J ends were trimmed by 4 bases and 3 bases, with 13 bases remaining between them. The CDR3 nucleotides are TGTGCCAGCAGCCTGGCAGGGATGAGCTACGAGCAGTACTTC. Its translation is CASSLAGMSYEQYF. Using reference TRBV14 and TRBJ2-7 for the parts outside the CDR3, the full variable domain is EAGVTQFPSHSVIEKGQTVTLRCDPISGHDNLYWYRRVMGKEIKFLLHFVKESKQDESGMPNNRFLAERTGGTYSTLKVQPAELEDSGVYFCASSLAGMSYEQYFGPGTRLTVT.